The 29 T cell receptor beta chains in this list originate from one sample, sequenced in a study of shared clonotypes between healthy human individuals. The data were produced by immunoSEQ multiplex PCR, yet TCRdb's version contains in-frame clones alone and is incomplete. This repertoire shows 850,000 to 1,100,000 clones, roughly 77% found once; its top ten account for about 0.94%. Sample: memory CD4+ T cells from PBMCs. The subset was: CD45RA-negative fraction. Source of these receptors: a man between 18 and 29 years old in good health. Some clones in this sample may be carry-over from other donors' samples.

The rearrangement links TRBV5-1 to TRBJ2-3, with a weak D call TRBD1 (6 bases). Trimming left V 3 bases short and J 2 bases short, with 19 bases between. The CDR3 is 17 amino acids. CDR1 is SGHRS and CDR2 is YFSETQ in the germline V gene. The CDR3, as DNA: TGCGCCAGCAGCTCCACCCTGACAGGTTCTGTCACAGATACGCAGTATTTT. Its protein is CASSSTLTGSVTDTQYF.

The genes are TRBV5-4 and TRBJ2-3; the match to TRBD1 covers 11 bases. This CDR3 has 16 residues. CDR1 is SGHNT, CDR2 YYREEE, per germline (reference sequence). V lost 3 bases, J lost 4 bases, and 7 bases stayed unmatched. The CDR3 nucleotides are TGTGCCAGCAGCTCAAGGACAGGGGGCGCCTCAGATACGCAGTATTTT. Translated: CASSSRTGGASDTQYF.

The V gene is TRBV29-1, the J gene TRBJ2-3; D ambiguous. V shed 7 bases and J shed 0 bases, with 17 bases lying between them. Looked up from germline, CDR1 is SQVTM and CDR2 is ANQGSEA. This CDR3 has 15 residues. CDR3 sequence: CSGIPLLGSTDTQYF. CDR3 sequence (DNA): TGCAGCGGCATCCCATTACTGGGGAGCACAGATACGCAGTATTTT.

This sequence joins TRBV6-1 and TRBJ2-3; D is possibly TRBD2 (6 bases). V lost 3 bases and J 8 bases, leaving 15 bases between the germline ends. CDR1 MNHNS and CDR2 SASEGT come from the germline V gene. This CDR3 is 14 amino acids long. The CDR3 region is CASSETREVGTQYF. The CDR3 bases are TGTGCCAGCAGTGAGACTAGAGAAGTGGGTACGCAGTATTTT.

The rearrangement uses TRBV5-1 and TRBJ2-2, with TRBD1 matching 8 bases. V lost 4 bases to trimming and J lost 6 bases; unmatched junction nucleotides: 5. CDR1 is SGHRS and CDR2 is YFSETQ in the germline V gene. The CDR3 covers 14 residues. The CDR3 sequence is CASSTGTGSGELFF. CDR3 nucleotide sequence: TGCGCCAGCAGCACTGGGACAGGATCCGGGGAGCTGTTTTTT.

This clone was recorded a few times. The rearrangement links TRBV10-3 to TRBJ2-7; D remains unclear. This CDR3 region has 15 residues. Trimming pared 4 bases from V and 0 bases from J, leaving 13 bases between. Germline values: CDR1 ENHRY, CDR2 SYGVKD. CDR3 in DNA: TGTGCCATCAGTGTCTCGGCGGTCAGCTCCTACGAGCAGTACTTC. Protein sequence: CAISVSAVSSYEQYF.

The chain is built from TRBV28 and TRBJ2-1; the D gene is possibly TRBD1 (6 bases). V lost 5 bases to trimming and J lost 13 bases, with 15 bases between them. Germline V CDR1 and CDR2: MDHEN, SYDVKM. The CDR3 is 12 amino acids. In DNA, the CDR3 is TGTGCCAGCAGTCTTGAAACAGGGTACCAGTTCTTC. Translated, it gives CASSLETGYQFF.

V gene TRBV5-6 combines with J gene TRBJ2-1; D is unclear. Germline CDR1 and CDR2: SGHDT and YYEEEE. This CDR3 contains 14 residues. V lost 3 bases to trimming and J lost 4 bases, with 11 bases between them. The CDR3 sequence: CASSSPPSYNEQFF. The CDR3 nucleotides read TGTGCCAGCAGCTCTCCACCCAGTTACAATGAGCAGTTCTTC. Supplemented by reference TRBV5-6 and TRBJ2-1, the full variable domain reads DAGVTQSPTHLIKTRGQQVTLRCSPKSGHDTVSWYQQALGQGPQFIFQYYEEEERQRGNFPDRFSGHQFPNYSSELNVNALLLGDSALYLCASSSPPSYNEQFFGPGTRLTVL.

There are many counts of this clone. The chain has TRBV5-1 and TRBJ2-2; TRBD2 is a possible D gene (6 bases). The CDR3 is 14 amino acids. V was pared by 7 bases and J by 5 bases, with 15 bases between. Germline V gives CDR1 SGHRS, CDR2 YFSETQ. CDR3 sequence reads: CASGAEGRTGELFF. The CDR3, as DNA: TGCGCCAGCGGGGCGGAGGGGAGAACCGGGGAGCTGTTTTTT.

V gene TRBV4-2 combines with J gene TRBJ1-2; D gene uncertain. CDR1 is LGHNA, CDR2 YNFKEQ, per germline. The CDR3 is 17 residues long. V lost 0 bases, J lost 1 base, and 15 bases lay in between. The CDR3 DNA follows: TGTGCCAGCAGCCAAGATCTCATGGGCGGACGTAACTATGGCTACACCTTC. It translates to CASSQDLMGGRNYGYTF.

The rearrangement links TRBV27 to TRBJ2-1, with TRBD2 matching 7 bases. There are 15 residues in the CDR3. After removal of 3 bases from V and 4 bases from J, the junction contained 6 bases not matched to a gene. Germline V lookup: CDR1 MNHEY, CDR2 SMNVEV (reference sequence). CDR3 in amino acids: CASSFGLAAYNEQFF. The CDR3 region has the DNA TGTGCCAGCAGTTTTGGTCTAGCGGCTTACAATGAGCAGTTCTTC.

The V and J genes are TRBV9 and TRBJ2-3; 12 bases agree with TRBD2. CDR1 and CDR2 from the germline V gene are SGDLS and YYNGEE. The CDR3 has 17 residues. J was trimmed by 5 bases and V by 3 bases; bases with no gene match: 10. The CDR3 protein is CASSAQPLAGGGDTQYF. The CDR3 DNA reads as TGTGCCAGCAGCGCCCAGCCCCTAGCGGGAGGGGGAGATACGCAGTATTTT.

Worth noting for this clone: A much larger clone sits a single nucleotide away, making a read error possible. CDR3 in DNA: TGTGCCAGCAGCTTGGACACTAACTATGGCTACACCTTC. It specifies CASSLDTNYGYTF. J is TRBJ1-2 and V is TRBV5-5, with D unresolved. CDR1 and CDR2 (germline): SGHKS, YYEKEE (reference sequence). The CDR3 contains 13 residues. Deletions cut 0 bases from V and 0 bases from J, with 3 bases between.

This clone appeared a few times. This rearrangement joins TRBV7-8 to TRBJ2-7; 7 bases line up with TRBD2. This CDR3 is 17 amino acids long. Germline trimming cut 4 bases from V and 4 bases from J; bases unmatched to any gene: 16. In germline, CDR1 is SGHVS, CDR2 FQNEAQ. CDR3 bases: TGTGCCAGCAGCTCGAGAGCGGGACTTCGTACCAAGTACGAGCAGTACTTC. Its translation: CASSSRAGLRTKYEQYF.

The J gene is TRBJ2-3, the V gene TRBV2; possibly TRBD2 for D (6 bases). The CDR3 covers 14 residues. The germline CDR1 and CDR2 sequences are SNHLY and FYNNEI. V shed 7 bases and J shed 0 bases, with 11 bases lying between them. The CDR3 bases are TGTGCCAGCATGGCGGGACCTAGCACAGATACGCAGTATTTT. As protein: CASMAGPSTDTQYF.

The chain links TRBV4-2 to TRBJ2-7; 11 bases map to TRBD1. The V segment lost 6 bases and the J segment 2 bases; nucleotides outside the gene matches: 3. The CDR3 runs 14 residues. CDR1 is LGHNA and CDR2 is YNFKEQ in the germline V gene. The CDR3 protein is CASRGQGGTYEQYF. In nucleotides, the CDR3 is TGTGCCAGCAGGGGACAGGGGGGGACCTACGAGCAGTACTTC.

Points on this clone: This clone may be a read error of a much larger clone one base away. Other nucleotide sequences in the sample specify the same CDR3. The chain has TRBV28 and TRBJ2-2; D uncertain. Germline V gene data show CDR1 as MDHEN and CDR2 as SYDVKM. V was clipped by 3 bases and J by 8 bases, with 7 bases between them. There are 12 residues in the CDR3. CDR3 protein: CASSFLSGELFF. CDR3 in DNA: TGTGCCAGCAGTTTTCTTTCTGGGGAGCTGTTTTTT.

On this clone itself: The identical CDR3 is also encoded by other nucleotide sequences in the sample. The chain is built from TRBV29-1 and TRBJ1-1; D is unresolved. Germline values: CDR1 SQVTM, CDR2 ANQGSEA. V was trimmed by 6 bases and J by 5 bases, leaving 7 bases between them. This CDR3 has 10 residues. The CDR3 region has the DNA TGCAGCGTGGTTTCAACTGAAGCTTTCTTT. Protein sequence: CSVVSTEAFF. Full variable domain (rest looked up from reference TRBV29-1 and TRBJ1-1): SAVISQKPSRDICQRGTSLTIQCQVDSQVTMMFWYRQQPGQSLTLIATANQGSEATYESGFVIDKFPISRPNLTFSTLTVSNMSPEDSSIYLCSVVSTEAFFGQGTRLTVV.

The J gene is TRBJ2-5, the V gene TRBV19; TRBD2 matches 9 bases. V was pared by 5 bases and J by 0 bases, with 4 bases of the junction left unmatched. The CDR3 loop spans 15 amino acids. Germline CDR1 LNHDA, CDR2 SQIVND (reference sequence). The CDR3 sequence: CASSPRLADQETQYF. For the CDR3, the DNA is TGTGCCAGTAGTCCCCGACTAGCGGACCAAGAGACCCAGTACTTC.

In its sample, this clone was seen once. V usage is TRBV6-1 and J usage is TRBJ1-2; D gene ambiguous. Trimming left V 2 bases short and J 3 bases short, with 10 bases between. Looked up from germline, CDR1 is MNHNS and CDR2 is SASEGT. This CDR3 has 14 residues. CDR3 region: CASSELLGHYGYTF. The CDR3 coding sequence is TGTGCCAGCAGTGAACTCCTAGGTCACTATGGCTACACCTTC.

The chain employs TRBV6-1 and TRBJ2-1; 10 bases align to TRBD1. This CDR3 spans 14 amino acids. With V trimmed by 5 bases and J by 6 bases, 4 bases remained unmatched. CDR1 and CDR2 (germline): MNHNS, SASEGT. CDR3 amino acids: CASSWTGGSNEQFF. CDR3 nucleotide sequence: TGTGCCAGCAGTTGGACAGGGGGGTCCAATGAGCAGTTCTTC.

The rearrangement links TRBV10-3 to TRBJ1-1, with 7 bases lining up with TRBD1. CDR3 size: 14 residues. The J segment lost 2 bases and the V segment lost 8 bases, leaving 8 bases of the junction unmatched. Germline values: CDR1 ENHRY, CDR2 SYGVKD. CDR3 nucleotide sequence: TGTGCCATCCAAGAGACAGGGCGTAACACTGAAGCTTTCTTT. Amino acid sequence: CAIQETGRNTEAFF.

V gene TRBV29-1 combines with J gene TRBJ2-5, with D perhaps matching TRBD2 (6 bases). Germline CDR1 and CDR2: SQVTM and ANQGSEA. The V end was cut by 3 bases, the J end by 3 bases, with 8 bases between. This CDR3 has 12 amino acids. The CDR3 loop reads CSVDPGEETQYF. The CDR3 bases are TGCAGCGTTGATCCGGGGGAAGAGACCCAGTACTTC. The variable domain in full, completed from reference TRBV29-1 and TRBJ2-5, reads SAVISQKPSRDICQRGTSLTIQCQVDSQVTMMFWYRQQPGQSLTLIATANQGSEATYESGFVIDKFPISRPNLTFSTLTVSNMSPEDSSIYLCSVDPGEETQYFGPGTRLLVL.

V gene TRBV6-4 combines with J gene TRBJ2-1, with 11 bases fitting TRBD2. The CDR3 has 15 amino acids. Losses at the gene ends were 4 bases for V and 3 bases for J; bases not matched to a gene: 2. Germline CDR1 is MRHNA and CDR2 is SNTAGT. CDR3 sequence (DNA): TGTGCCAGCAGTGCGACTAGCGGGGACTACAATGAGCAGTTCTTC. Its protein is CASSATSGDYNEQFF.

The rearrangement uses TRBV30 and TRBJ2-7, with 9 positions matching TRBD1. This CDR3 region has 16 residues. Germline V gene data show CDR1 as GTSNPN and CDR2 as SVGIG (reference sequence). The V segment lost 4 bases and the J segment 5 bases; nucleotides outside the gene matches: 15. The CDR3 coding sequence is TGTGCCTGGAACCCCCCGGGACAGGGAATTTATAACGAGCAGTACTTC. The encoded protein is CAWNPPGQGIYNEQYF.

This rearrangement joins TRBV9 to TRBJ1-2; no reliable D call. Germline V gene lookup returns CDR1 SGDLS and CDR2 YYNGEE. This CDR3 contains 14 residues. V was clipped by 5 bases and J by 4 bases, with 15 bases between them. This CDR3 is CASSEGSGSYGYTF. In nucleotides, the CDR3 is TGTGCCAGCAGTGAGGGTTCGGGGTCCTATGGCTACACCTTC. Complete variable domain (other parts from reference TRBV9 and TRBJ1-2): DSGVTQTPKHLITATGQRVTLRCSPRSGDLSVYWYQQSLDQGLQFLIQYYNGEERAKGNILERFSAQQFPDLHSELNLSSLELGDSALYFCASSEGSGSYGYTFGSGTRLTVV.

Comment on this clone: A read error may be the cause here, since a much bigger clone is one base away. The gene calls are TRBV25-1 and TRBJ1-1; D ambiguous. CDR1 MGHDK and CDR2 SYGVNS come from the germline V gene. This CDR3 has 14 residues. Trimming left V 0 bases short and J 3 bases short, with 8 bases between. CDR3 DNA sequence: TGTGCCAGCAGTGAATATGTAGGGCACACTGAAGCTTTCTTT. Residues: CASSEYVGHTEAFF.

The V and J genes are TRBV28 and TRBJ2-7, with D tentatively TRBD1 or TRBD2 (7 bases each). V was pared by 4 bases and J by 0 bases, with 10 bases between. Germline V gives CDR1 MDHEN, CDR2 SYDVKM. The CDR3 contains 14 residues. The CDR3 DNA is TGTGCCAGCAGTTCAGGGGGGGCCTCCTACGAGCAGTACTTC. It specifies CASSSGGASYEQYF.

Points on this clone: It is likely a read error: a sequence one base away is far more abundant. J is TRBJ2-5 and V is TRBV11-3, with D possibly being TRBD1 or TRBD2 (7 bases each). This CDR3 is built from 13 residues. Germline V lookup: CDR1 SGHNT, CDR2 YENEEA. V was clipped by 5 bases and J by 3 bases, with 10 bases between them. The CDR3 region is CASSPGGEETQYF. The CDR3 DNA sequence: TGTGCCAGCAGCCCAGGGGGGGAAGAGACCCAGTACTTC.